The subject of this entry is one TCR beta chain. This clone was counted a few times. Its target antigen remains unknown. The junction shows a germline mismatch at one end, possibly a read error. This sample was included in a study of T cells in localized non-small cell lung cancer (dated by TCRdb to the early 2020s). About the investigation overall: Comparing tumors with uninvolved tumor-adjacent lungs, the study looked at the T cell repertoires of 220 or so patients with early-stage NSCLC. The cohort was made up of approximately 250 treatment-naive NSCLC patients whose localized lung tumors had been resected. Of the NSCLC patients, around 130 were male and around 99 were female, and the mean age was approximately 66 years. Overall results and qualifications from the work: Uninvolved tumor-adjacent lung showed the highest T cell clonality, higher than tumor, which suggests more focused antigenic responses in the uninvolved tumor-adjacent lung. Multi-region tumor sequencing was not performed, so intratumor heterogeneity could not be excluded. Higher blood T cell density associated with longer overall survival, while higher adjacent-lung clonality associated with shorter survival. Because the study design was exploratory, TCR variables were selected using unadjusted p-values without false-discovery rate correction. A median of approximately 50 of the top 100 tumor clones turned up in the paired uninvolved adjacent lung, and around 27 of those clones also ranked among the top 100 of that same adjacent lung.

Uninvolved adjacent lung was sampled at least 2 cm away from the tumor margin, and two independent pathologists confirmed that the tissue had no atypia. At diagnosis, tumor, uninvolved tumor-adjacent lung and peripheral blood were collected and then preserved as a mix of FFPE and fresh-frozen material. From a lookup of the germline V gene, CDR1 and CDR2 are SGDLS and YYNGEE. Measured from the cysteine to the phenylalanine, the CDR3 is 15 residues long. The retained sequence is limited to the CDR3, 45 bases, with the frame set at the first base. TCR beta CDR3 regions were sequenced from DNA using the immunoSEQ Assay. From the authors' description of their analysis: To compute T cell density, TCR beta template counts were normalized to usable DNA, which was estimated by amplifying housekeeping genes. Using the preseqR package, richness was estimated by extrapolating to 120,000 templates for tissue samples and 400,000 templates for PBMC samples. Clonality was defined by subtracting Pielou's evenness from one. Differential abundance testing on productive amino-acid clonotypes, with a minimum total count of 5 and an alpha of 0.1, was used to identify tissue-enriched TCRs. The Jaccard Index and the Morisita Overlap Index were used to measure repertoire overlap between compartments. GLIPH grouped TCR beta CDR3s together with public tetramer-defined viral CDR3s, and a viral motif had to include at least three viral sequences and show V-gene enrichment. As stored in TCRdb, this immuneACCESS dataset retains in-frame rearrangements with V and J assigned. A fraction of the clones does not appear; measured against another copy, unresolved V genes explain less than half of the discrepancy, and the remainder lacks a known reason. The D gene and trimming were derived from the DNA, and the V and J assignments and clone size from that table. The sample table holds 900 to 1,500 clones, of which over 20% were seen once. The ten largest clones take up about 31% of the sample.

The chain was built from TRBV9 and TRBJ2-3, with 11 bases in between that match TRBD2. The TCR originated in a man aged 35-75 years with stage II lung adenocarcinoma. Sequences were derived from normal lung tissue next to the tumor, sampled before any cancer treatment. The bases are TGTGCCAGCAGTTTTGTGACTAGCGGGGCAAATACACAGTATTTT. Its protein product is CASSFVTSGANTQYF. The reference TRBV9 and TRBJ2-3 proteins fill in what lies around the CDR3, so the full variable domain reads DSGVTQTPKHLITATGQRVTLRCSPRSGDLSVYWYQQSLDQGLQFLIQYYNGEERAKGNILERFSAQQFPDLHSELNLSSLELGDSALYFCASSFVTSGANTQYFGPGTRLTVL.